This TCR beta chain was retrieved from a study of cytomegalovirus exposure and HLA in healthy donors (dated by TCRdb to about 2017). For context, the study as a whole: In an earlier analysis of roughly 590 of the donors, 250 to 350 Gb of sequence data and 120 million or so unique TCR beta sequences from 150 million to 200 million T cells were reported. Alongside the repertoire data, information on donor age, sex, ethnicity and CMV serostatus was compiled. The aim of the study was to test whether cataloging public T cell receptors could identify signatures of past pathogen exposure. All discovery cohort repertoires had been generated using a single sequencing platform. Typing coverage varied by locus: about 629-640 donors for A, B, C, DRB1 and DQB1; roughly 500 for DQA1; 606 for DPA1; 450 to 480 for DPB1. HLA typing covered class I and class II loci at four-digit resolution. In an earlier analysis of 550 to 700 of the donors, high-throughput TCR beta sequencing was used to judge whether each TCR beta V gene segment behaved as functional or pseudogenic. The study combined high-throughput TCR immunosequencing, statistical association of individual TCRs with disease status, and machine learning to predict cytomegalovirus infection status. Besides the first cohort of about 730 subjects, a separate validation cohort made up of 120 different subjects was used. A few DR-DQ haplotypes were handled as single units for association and clustering because linkage in the cohort was strong. About 330 gigabases of sequencing data and roughly 80 million unique TCR sequences made up an early release that covered some 640 HLA-typed donors. On average, roughly 240,000 unique TCR beta nucleotide sequences were sequenced per donor among 398 genotyped donors of the cohort, with around 19% of those sequences being non-productive. Using immunosequencing, the study profiled T cell repertoires from approximately 700 subjects and related those repertoires to cytomegalovirus serostatus. A later analysis re-examined previously published TCR beta repertoires from 600 to 700 donors and added high-resolution HLA genotyping to investigate patterns of TCR occurrence. In a later genetic analysis, genome-wide SNP genotypes for about 65% of the 666 donors were used, and that subset was treated as a discovery cohort. The later analysis used no new phenotypic data to find candidate immune exposures, relying instead on TCR beta sequences and their occurrence across donors. Of the 350 to 450 genotyped donors, about 84% fell in the genetic ancestry cluster associated with self-reported Caucasian donors. Paper-wide results and their limitations: Because HLA typing was missing for some donors at each locus, association tests included only the typed subset. The only immune exposure information available for the cohort was CMV serostatus. In this cohort, only TCR beta chains were sequenced, and detectable features were limited by the absence of alpha or paired-chain data. Broadly in line with IMGT annotations, most TCR beta V segments showed up in productive rearrangements about 87% or about 30% of the time in an earlier analysis of around 600 of the donors. The classifier was reported to diagnose cytomegalovirus status with high specificity and sensitivity in both the original cohort and the validation cohort. Several of the top co-occurrence clusters appeared to be linked to parvovirus B19, influenza, CMV and Epstein-Barr virus, according to a later analysis. According to a later analysis, most CMV-associated TCR beta chains appeared to be HLA-restricted, and the HLA associations seemed to be driven largely by CMV exposure. The 87-base-pair reads could not distinguish some IMGT-functional V segments, including TRBV6-2 and TRBV6-3, so those segments were excluded. A few of the identified cytomegalovirus-associated TCR beta chains were confirmed in vitro to be specific for cytomegalovirus antigens. Linkage disequilibrium might explain the correlated functional status among segregating V segments, but an unknown experimental factor could not be ruled out. A total of about 150 TCR beta chains were listed by the study as associated with cytomegalovirus. In a later analysis, the rate of TCR association differed among HLA loci, with DRB1 alleles having the most associated TCRs and HLA-C alleles having the fewest. Sequencing depth was assumed to be roughly uniform across donors in the presence/absence analyses, though that assumption may not hold. It was suggested by the authors that the approach could potentially be generalized to other disease states and immunological phenotypes. When HLA alleles, especially DR and DQ, strongly co-occurred, attributing TCR associations to individual alleles was difficult. According to a later genetic analysis, donors in an Asian-associated ancestry cluster had fewer N-insertions in productive TCRs than the approximately 610-donor mean. V-gene and J-gene trimming of TCR beta chains was associated with a missense DCLRE1C variant in a later genetic analysis, and the association was replicated in an independent cohort. Most TCR sequences were seen in very few donors, while some public TCRs were found in many individuals. A later analysis found that HLA-associated TCR beta chains were more clonally expanded and had lower generation probabilities than equally common non-associated chains. In a later analysis, 16,951 TCR beta sequences were associated with specific HLA alleles at a false discovery rate of 0.05. Because counts were too low, 15 to 20 rarely observed V segments, including chromosome 9 orphons, were excluded from the earlier analysis of 500 to 700 of the donors. A further reported finding was that TCR beta sequences accurately predicted the HLA-A and HLA-B alleles for most subjects in the first cohort. A cluster of highly shared sequence variants was judged likely to represent a technical artifact of the sequencing pipeline.

CDR3 length: 13 amino acids, cysteine to phenylalanine. The entry retains the CDR3 DNA only, 39 bases that are in frame from base 1. The germline V gene encodes CDR1 MGHRA and CDR2 YSYEKL. The germline ends are 11 bases apart after V is trimmed by 2 bases and J by 9 bases. Regarding this clone: Which antigen it targets is not known. No quality values exist for individual bases; no much larger clone is one base distant.

The cohort was made up of around 720 healthy bone marrow donors. At the time of sampling, every cohort member was nominally healthy, though immune exposures that went unrecorded were likely present. The donor tested CMV seropositive and was one of the 289 seropositive cohort members. A peripheral blood sample was provided by each donor, and peripheral blood mononuclear cells were used for TCR beta sequencing. The Qiagen DNeasy Blood Extraction Kit was used to extract genomic DNA from the blood cell samples. The method was the immunoSEQ multiplex PCR assay. The multiplex PCR relied on a mix of 60 forward primers for TCR Vbeta segments and 13 reverse primers for TCR Jbeta segments. The CDR3 region of rearranged TCR beta genes was amplified from genomic DNA by a multiplex PCR assay. The Illumina HiSeq System was used to sequence the amplified TCR beta libraries as 87-base-pair reads. Processing in the source paper ran as follows. A later analysis counted about 80 million unique TCR beta chains across the 670 or so repertoires, and around 9.9 million of these chains were shared by at least two donors. To remove PCR and sequencing errors, raw reads were error-corrected and collapsed into unique sequences using a nearest-neighbor algorithm that merged closely related sequences. To assign V, D and J gene segments, CDR3 sequences were aligned to IMGT reference sequences. For a sequence to be retained, at least a six-nucleotide match to both a V gene segment and a J gene segment was required. Rearrangements were called productive when the CDR3 lacked stop codons and stayed in frame with V and J; all others were non-productive. CDR3 was defined according to IMGT convention as the region running from the second conserved V-encoded cysteine to the conserved J-encoded phenylalanine. Sequences without an unambiguous match to a single V gene segment were excluded from the earlier analysis of over 500 of the donors. An earlier analysis of some 610 of the donors called V segments functional above 56.7% productive rearrangements and segregating when the between-donor standard deviation exceeded 5%. To diagnose cytomegalovirus status from the catalog of TCR beta chain sequences, a statistical classification framework was built. V and J gene assignment, in a later analysis, came from comparing TCR nucleotide sequences with IMGT/GENE-DB human TR gene sequences. Using the TCRdist pipeline, a later analysis assigned CDR3 sequences along with most-parsimonious VDJ recombination scenarios. A later analysis defined each TCR beta chain by its CDR3 amino acid sequence plus V-gene family, and excluded reads lacking a unique V-gene family. As a way to deal with suspected cross-contamination and a sequencing artifact, a later analysis dropped 640 or so nucleotide sequences that were highly shared and had low generation probability. In a later analysis, a clonal expansion index was calculated for each public chain from normalized within-repertoire ranks of inferred template counts. In a later analysis, generation probabilities were computed using a VDJ recombination model fitted to out-of-frame rearrangements, and the results were checked against IGoR. Hypergeometric tests were used in a later analysis to score TCR-TCR, TCR-HLA and TCR-CMV co-occurrence, with a repertoire-size bias correction applied to the TCR pairs. A later analysis estimated false discovery rates by permuting HLA or CMV assignments 20 times. In a later analysis, co-occurring TCRs were grouped using DBSCAN, and TCRdist sequence similarity was added for clustering within HLA-allele-positive subsets. For co-occurrence clustering, repertoires with fewer than 30,000 or more than 120,000 public chains were excluded, along with a handful of repertoires with anomalous nucleotide sharing. The table comes from immuneACCESS by way of TCRdb, which keeps in-frame sequences with V and J called. Part of the clones is missing from these tables; in studies checked, under half for an unresolved V gene and the rest for unknown reasons. D and trimming were read from the DNA, whereas the V and J calls and clone size are those reported in that table. The sample data list about 240,000 clones, and around 81% of these were observed just once. The ten largest clonotypes hold around 8% of the sample.

The sequence was collected from an older woman in good health and CMV-seropositive. Sequencing was carried out using PBMCs. The rearrangement combines TRBV4-1 with TRBJ2-1; D gene: possibly TRBD2, on 7 matching bases. The CDR3 reads CASSQLGGGEQFF. The DNA sequence follows: TGCGCCAGCAGCCAACTAGGGGGGGGTGAGCAGTTCTTC.